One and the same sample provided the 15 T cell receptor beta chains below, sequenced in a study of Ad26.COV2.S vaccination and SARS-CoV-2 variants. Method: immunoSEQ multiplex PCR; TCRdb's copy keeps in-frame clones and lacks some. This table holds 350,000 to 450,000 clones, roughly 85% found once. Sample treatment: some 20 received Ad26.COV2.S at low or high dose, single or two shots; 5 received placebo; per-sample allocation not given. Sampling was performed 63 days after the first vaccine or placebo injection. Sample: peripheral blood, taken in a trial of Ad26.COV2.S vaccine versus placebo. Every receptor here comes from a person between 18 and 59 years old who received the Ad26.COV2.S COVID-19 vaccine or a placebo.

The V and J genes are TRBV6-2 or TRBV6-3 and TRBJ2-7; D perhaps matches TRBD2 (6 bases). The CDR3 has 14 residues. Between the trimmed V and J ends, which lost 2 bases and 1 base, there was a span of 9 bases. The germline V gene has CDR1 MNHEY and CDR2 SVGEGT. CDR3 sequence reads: CASSYGRGSYEQYF. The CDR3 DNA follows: TGTGCCAGCAGTTACGGACGGGGGTCCTACGAGCAGTACTTC.

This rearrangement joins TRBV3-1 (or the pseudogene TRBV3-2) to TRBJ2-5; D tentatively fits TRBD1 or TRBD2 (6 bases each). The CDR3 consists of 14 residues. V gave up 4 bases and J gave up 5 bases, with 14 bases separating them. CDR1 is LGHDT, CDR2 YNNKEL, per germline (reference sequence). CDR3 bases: TGTGCCAGCAGCCGAAAGGGGGGTGGGGAGACCCAGTACTTC. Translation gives CASSRKGGGETQYF.

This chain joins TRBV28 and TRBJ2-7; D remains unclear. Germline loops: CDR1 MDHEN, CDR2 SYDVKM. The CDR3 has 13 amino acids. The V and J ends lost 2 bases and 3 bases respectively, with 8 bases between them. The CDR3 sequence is CASSLRLFYEQYF. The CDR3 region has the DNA TGTGCCAGCAGTTTACGCCTTTTCTACGAGCAGTACTTC.

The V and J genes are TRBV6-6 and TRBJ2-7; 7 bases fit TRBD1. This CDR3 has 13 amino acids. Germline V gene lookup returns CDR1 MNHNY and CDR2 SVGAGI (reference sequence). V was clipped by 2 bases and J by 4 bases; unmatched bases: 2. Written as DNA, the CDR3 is TGTGCCAGCAGTTACCCGGGACAGTACGAGCAGTACTTC. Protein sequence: CASSYPGQYEQYF.

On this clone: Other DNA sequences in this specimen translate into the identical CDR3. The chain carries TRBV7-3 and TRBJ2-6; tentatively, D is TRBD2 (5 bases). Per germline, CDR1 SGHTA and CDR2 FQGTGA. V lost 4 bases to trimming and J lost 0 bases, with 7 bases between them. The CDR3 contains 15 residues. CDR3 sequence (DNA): TGTGCCAGCAGCTCCGGAGGCTCTGGGGCCAACGTCCTGACTTTC. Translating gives CASSSGGSGANVLTF.

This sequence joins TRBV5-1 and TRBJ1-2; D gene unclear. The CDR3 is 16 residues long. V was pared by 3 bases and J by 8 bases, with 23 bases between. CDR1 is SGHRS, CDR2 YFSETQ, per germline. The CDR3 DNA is TGCGCCAGCAGCTCCGGAGAGATAGACGCGTTCAGGGGCTACACCTTC. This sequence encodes CASSSGEIDAFRGYTF.

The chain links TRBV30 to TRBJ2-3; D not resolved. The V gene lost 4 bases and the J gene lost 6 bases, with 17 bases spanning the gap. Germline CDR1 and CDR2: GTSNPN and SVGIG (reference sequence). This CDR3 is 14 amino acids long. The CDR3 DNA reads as TGTGCCTGGACCAAAGGCCCCTTCCCCGATACGCAGTATTTT. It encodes CAWTKGPFPDTQYF.

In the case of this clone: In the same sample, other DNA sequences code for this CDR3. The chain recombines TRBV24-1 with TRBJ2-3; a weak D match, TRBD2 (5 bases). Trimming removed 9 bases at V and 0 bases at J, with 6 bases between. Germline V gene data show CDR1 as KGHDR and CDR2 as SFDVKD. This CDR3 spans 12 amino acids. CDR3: CATRGSTDTQYF. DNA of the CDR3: TGTGCCACCCGCGGGAGCACAGATACGCAGTATTTT.

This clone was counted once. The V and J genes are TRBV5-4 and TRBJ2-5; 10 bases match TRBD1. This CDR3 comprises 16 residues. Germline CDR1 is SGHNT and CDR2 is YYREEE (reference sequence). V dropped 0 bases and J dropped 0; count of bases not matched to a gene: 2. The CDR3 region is CASSLGGQGYQETQYF. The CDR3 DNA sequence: TGTGCCAGCAGCTTGGGGGGACAGGGGTACCAAGAGACCCAGTACTTC. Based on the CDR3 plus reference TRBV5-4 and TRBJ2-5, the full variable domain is ETGVTQSPTHLIKTRGQQVTLRCSSQSGHNTVSWYQQALGQGPQFIFQYYREEENGRGNFPPRFSGLQFPNYSSELNVNALELDDSALYLCASSLGGQGYQETQYFGPGTRLLVL.

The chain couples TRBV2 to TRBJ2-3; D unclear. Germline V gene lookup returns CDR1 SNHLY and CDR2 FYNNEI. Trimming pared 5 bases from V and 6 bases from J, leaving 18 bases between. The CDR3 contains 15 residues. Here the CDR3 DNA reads TGTGCCAGCAGTCCCGGGTCCACTCTCGGTGATACGCAGTATTTT. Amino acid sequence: CASSPGSTLGDTQYF.

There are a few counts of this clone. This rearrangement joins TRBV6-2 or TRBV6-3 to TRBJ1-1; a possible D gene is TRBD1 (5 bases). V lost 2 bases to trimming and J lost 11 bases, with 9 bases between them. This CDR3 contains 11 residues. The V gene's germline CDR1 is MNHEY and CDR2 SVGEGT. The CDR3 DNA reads TGTGCCAGCAGTTACGCCAGGGCCGCTTTCTTT. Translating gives CASSYARAAFF.

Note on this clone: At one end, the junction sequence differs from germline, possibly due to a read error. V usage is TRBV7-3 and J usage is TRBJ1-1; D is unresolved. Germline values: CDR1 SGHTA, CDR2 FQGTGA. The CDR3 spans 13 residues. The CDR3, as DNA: TGTGCCAGCAGCTTAACGGTGAAAACTGAAGCTTTCTTT. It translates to CASSLTVKTEAFF.

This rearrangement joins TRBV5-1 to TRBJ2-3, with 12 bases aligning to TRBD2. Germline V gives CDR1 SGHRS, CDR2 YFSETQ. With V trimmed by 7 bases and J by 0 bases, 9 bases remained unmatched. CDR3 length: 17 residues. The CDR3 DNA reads TGCGCCAGCTTACGGACTAGCGGGACAGCTAGCACAGATACGCAGTATTTT. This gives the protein CASLRTSGTASTDTQYF.

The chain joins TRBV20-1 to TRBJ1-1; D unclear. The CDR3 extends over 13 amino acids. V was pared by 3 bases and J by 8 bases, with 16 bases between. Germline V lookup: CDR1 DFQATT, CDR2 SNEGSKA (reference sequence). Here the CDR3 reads CSASKVLAPEAFF. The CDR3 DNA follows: TGCAGTGCTAGTAAGGTTCTTGCGCCCGAAGCTTTCTTT.

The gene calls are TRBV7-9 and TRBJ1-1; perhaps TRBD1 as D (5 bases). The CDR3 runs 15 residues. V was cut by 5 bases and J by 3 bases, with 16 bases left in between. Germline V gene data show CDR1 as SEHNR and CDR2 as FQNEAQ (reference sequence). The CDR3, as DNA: TGTGCCAGCAGCCCTCTGGGGGGAGCACACACTGAAGCTTTCTTT. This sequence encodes CASSPLGGAHTEAFF. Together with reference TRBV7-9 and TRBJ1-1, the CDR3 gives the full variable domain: DTGVSQNPRHKITKRGQNVTFRCDPISEHNRLYWYRQTLGQGPEFLTYFQNEAQLEKSRLLSDRFSAERPKGSFSTLEIQRTEQGDSAMYLCASSPLGGAHTEAFFGQGTRLTVV.